This is a list of T cell receptor beta chains from one sample in a study of blood T cell repertoires in COVID-19. Some clones are missing from TCRdb's copy, which holds only in-frame ones; the method was immunoSEQ multiplex PCR. The sample gives approximately 160,000 clones, roughly nine tenths of which show up once; roughly 4% is in the top ten. Material: peripheral blood. The receptors come from an older woman with acute or convalescent COVID-19. The CDR3 runs from the conserved cysteine through the conserved F or W. A D gene is named only where the DNA matches it firmly. Rows give clone size only sometimes, using once, few, many, or a class for an expanded clone.

TRBJ2-7	TRBD1	TRBV5-1	-	TGCGCCAGCAGCTTGGAGGGGGCCGAGCAGTACTTC	CASSLEGAEQYF
TRBJ2-3	-	TRBV19	-	TGTGCCAGTAGTTTGACAGTAGTTGGGGATACGCAGTATTTT	CASSLTVVGDTQYF
TRBJ2-5	TRBD1	TRBV5-1	-	TGCGCCAGCAGCTTGGAAGTTCAGGGGGCAGAGACCCAGTACTTC	CASSLEVQGAETQYF
TRBJ1-2	-	TRBV15	once	TGTGCCACCAGCAGAGAGTATGGGGGCGGGAACTATGGCTACACCTTC	CATSREYGGGNYGYTF
TRBJ2-2	-	TRBV4-1	-	TGCGCCAGCAGCCAACTGGGCGTTGCGAACACCGGGGAGCTGTTTTTT	CASSQLGVANTGELFF
TRBJ2-3	-	TRBV11-3	-	TGTGCCAGCAGCTTGGGACTCCAAGACTTCACAGATACGCAGTATTTT	CASSLGLQDFTDTQYF
TRBJ1-1	-	TRBV6-2/TRBV6-3	-	TGTGCCAGCAGTGGTCGGACAGAGACGAACACTGAAGCTTTCTTT	CASSGRTETNTEAFF
TRBJ1-4	-	TRBV6-6	-	TGTGCCAGCAGTCTCGGGGGTGGTAATGAAAAACTGTTTTTT	CASSLGGGNEKLFF
TRBJ1-2	-	TRBV27	-	TGTGCCAGCAGTAACCGGGACACTAGTACCTATGGCTACACCTTC	CASSNRDTSTYGYTF
TRBJ1-6	TRBD1	TRBV3-1/TRBV3-2	-	TGTGCCAGCAGAACGACAGGGGGCTCCTATAATTCACCCCTCCACTTT	CASRTTGGSYNSPLHF
TRBJ1-4	-	TRBV6-5	-	TGTGCCAGCAGTCCTATGGCGGCAACTAATGAAAAACTGTTTTTT	CASSPMAATNEKLFF
TRBJ1-1	-	TRBV6-2/TRBV6-3	-	TGTGCCAGCAGTCCAGGGGCCTTGAACACTGAAGCTTTCTTT	CASSPGALNTEAFF
TRBJ1-1	-	TRBV19	few	TGTGCCAGTAGGGAGAGGTCAGCGAGGCTTTCTGCTGAAGCTTTCTTT	CASRERSARLSAEAFF
TRBJ2-7	TRBD1	TRBV19	-	TGTGCCAGTAGTATCGGGGTCCCGGGACAGTCCTACGAGCAGTACTTC	CASSIGVPGQSYEQYF
TRBJ2-1	TRBD2	TRBV4-3	-	TGCGCCAGCGGCAAAGGACTAGCGGGAGTCTATGAGCAGTTCTTC	CASGKGLAGVYEQFF
TRBJ1-5	TRBD1	TRBV27	-	TGTGCCAGCAGCCATGGGACAGGCGCCAATCAGTCCCAGCATTTT	CASSHGTGANQSQHF
TRBJ2-5	-	TRBV5-6	-	TGTGCCAGCAGCTTGAGGCGGGCGGGCCAGTACTTC	CASSLRRAGQYF
TRBJ1-2	-	TRBV4-3	-	TGCGCCAGCAGCCAAGACTACTATTCCAACTATGGCTACACCTTC	CASSQDYYSNYGYTF
TRBJ1-6	-	TRBV7-9	-	TGTGCCAGCAGCCCCGACAGGTATATTTCACCCCTCCACTTT	CASSPDRYISPLHF
TRBJ1-6	-	TRBV6-5	once	TGTGCCAGCAGTTACTCGGGCGGGGTAATTGGGTCACCCCTCCACTTT	CASSYSGGVIGSPLHF
TRBJ2-3	TRBD2	TRBV5-4	-	TGTGCCAGCAGTGAATGGGGCGGGGGAGGTGGCACAGATACGCAGTATTTT	CASSEWGGGGGTDTQYF
TRBJ1-6	TRBD1	TRBV14	-	TGTGCCAGCCGAGGACAGGGCGCCTATAATTCACCCCTCCACTTT	CASRGQGAYNSPLHF
TRBJ2-7	TRBD2	TRBV18	-	TGTGCCAGCTCACCAGGAAGCACTAGCGCTTTTTACGAGCAGTACTTC	CASSPGSTSAFYEQYF
TRBJ1-2	TRBD1	TRBV14	-	TGTGCCAGCAGCTCTGGGCCCAGGGGGCCCTCTAACTATGGCTACACCTTC	CASSSGPRGPSNYGYTF
TRBJ2-6	-	TRBV9	-	TGTGCCAGCAGCGGGACCTCGACAGGCGTAGCCTCTGGGGCCAACGTCCTGACTTTC	CASSGTSTGVASGANVLTF
TRBJ2-7	-	TRBV19	-	TGTGCCAGTAGTAAGGACGGGAGTTTCTTCGACGAGCAGTACTTC	CASSKDGSFFDEQYF
TRBJ2-7	-	TRBV6-6	-	TGTGCCAGCAGCGACGCCCAGGGCCCCTATTACGAGCAGTACTTC	CASSDAQGPYYEQYF
TRBJ2-7	TRBD2	TRBV30	-	TGTGCCTGGAGCCGGATTAGCGGGATCTACGAGCAGTACTTC	CAWSRISGIYEQYF
TRBJ2-5	-	TRBV5-5	-	TGTGCCAGCAGCTTGAATGTACAAAGCGGGACCCAGTACTTC	CASSLNVQSGTQYF
TRBJ2-5	TRBD1	TRBV7-7	-	TGTGCCAGCAGCTTAGGTCGGACAGGGTCAGAGACCCAGTACTTC	CASSLGRTGSETQYF
TRBJ2-5	TRBD2	TRBV7-8	-	TGTGCCAGCAGCTTTACCAGCGGGAGGCAAGAGACCCAGTACTTC	CASSFTSGRQETQYF
TRBJ2-2	TRBD2	TRBV5-1	once	TGCGCCAGCAGCTTGGGCGGGAGCCCCACCGGGGAGCTGTTTTTT	CASSLGGSPTGELFF
TRBJ2-1	TRBD2	TRBV15	-	TGTGCCACCAGCAGGGGACTAGCGGGATATAATGAGCAGTTCTTC	CATSRGLAGYNEQFF
TRBJ1-2	-	TRBV5-1	-	TGCGCCAGCAGCTTGGTCAGTAACTATGGCTACACCTTC	CASSLVSNYGYTF
TRBJ2-5	TRBD2	TRBV7-7	-	TGTGCCAGCAGCCGAAATCCTAGCGGGGGGGCCCTGGAGACCCAGTACTTC	CASSRNPSGGALETQYF
TRBJ2-5	TRBD2	TRBV5-1	-	TGCGCCAGCAGCTTGCGCGGGGGGGGCTCTGTTATGGAGACCCAGTACTTC	CASSLRGGGSVMETQYF
TRBJ2-5	-	TRBV5-6	-	TGTGCCAGCAGCTCTCCCGGTACTAGCACAGGAGAGACCCAGTACTTC	CASSSPGTSTGETQYF
TRBJ2-5	TRBD1	TRBV12-5	-	TGTGCTAGTGGTTTGTTACAGGGGGGCAGGCTGGAGACCCAGTACTTC	CASGLLQGGRLETQYF
TRBJ2-7	-	TRBV30	-	TGTGCCTGGGCGGCGGCCTCCTACGAGCAGTACTTC	CAWAAASYEQYF